This T cell receptor beta chain was obtained from a study of cytotoxic CD8 clonotypes in ibrutinib-treated CLL. Trimming cost V 4 bases and J 7 bases, with 8 bases left between them. CDR3 length: 11 amino acids. Germline lookup yields CDR1 ENHRY and CDR2 SYGVKD. The study's findings and limits: Baseline clonality exceeded age-matched healthy donors and tracked circulating CD8+ T-cell counts. Clonality increased at ibrutinib response and stayed stable in sustained remission. At progression, however, it fell back toward baseline.

Concerning this clone itself: Its antigen is still unknown.

Clones were sequenced by immunoSEQ multiplex PCR, and TCRdb holds only the in-frame ones, with some missing. The sample has about 140,000 clones; approximately 77% are singletons. The chain joins TRBV10-3 to TRBJ2-7; D unclear. The TCR was taken from a human donor with chronic lymphocytic leukemia. The sequencing used PBMCs, collected after 12 months of ibrutinib treatment. In DNA, the CDR3 is TGTGCCATCAGTGGTCAGGATGAGCAGTACTTC. Its protein product is CAISGQDEQYF.